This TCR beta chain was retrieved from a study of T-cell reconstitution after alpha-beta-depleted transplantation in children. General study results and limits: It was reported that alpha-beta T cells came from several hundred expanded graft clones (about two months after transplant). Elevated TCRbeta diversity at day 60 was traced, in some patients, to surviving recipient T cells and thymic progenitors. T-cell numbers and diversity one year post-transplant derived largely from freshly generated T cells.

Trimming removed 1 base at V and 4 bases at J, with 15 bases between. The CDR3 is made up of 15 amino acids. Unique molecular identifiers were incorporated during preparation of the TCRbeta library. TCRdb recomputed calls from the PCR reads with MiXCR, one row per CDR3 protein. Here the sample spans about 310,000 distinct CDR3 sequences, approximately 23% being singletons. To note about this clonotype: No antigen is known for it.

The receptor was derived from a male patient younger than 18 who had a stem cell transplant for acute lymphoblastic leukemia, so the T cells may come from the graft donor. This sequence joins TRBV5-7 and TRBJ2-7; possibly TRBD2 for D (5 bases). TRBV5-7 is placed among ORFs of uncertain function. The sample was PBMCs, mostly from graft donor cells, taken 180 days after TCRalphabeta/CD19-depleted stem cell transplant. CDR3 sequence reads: CASSLTTGKRYEQYF. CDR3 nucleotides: TGTGCCAGCAGCTTGACAACGGGGAAACGGTACGAGCAGTACTTC.